A selection of T cell receptor beta chains follows, all from one sample in a study of T cell changes during pregnancy in multiple sclerosis. Produced via immunoSEQ multiplex PCR; TCRdb's table is partial and in-frame only. The sample includes tens of thousands of clones, about 93% seen only once; the top ten take around 0.27%. Sample: CD4+ T cells from peripheral blood mononuclear cells, taken in the second trimester of pregnancy. The origin of the receptors is a female donor with multiple sclerosis, enrolled in a pregnancy study. The CDR3 runs from the conserved cysteine through the conserved F or W. Fields, in order: D gene, J gene, V gene, clone size, CDR3 DNA, CDR3 protein. A D gene is named only where the DNA matches it firmly. Size values are once, few and many counts, or a class for expanded clones, and some rows have none.

TRBD1 TRBJ1-6 TRBV5-1 few TGCGCCAGCAGCTTGGGGGACAGGGTCAATTCACCCCTCCACTTT CASSLGDRVNSPLHF
- TRBJ2-4 TRBV29-1 few TGCAGCGTTGCGATGGAGACGAACATTCAGTACTTC CSVAMETNIQYF
- TRBJ1-5 TRBV10-3 - TGTGCCATCAGTGAGTCCCCGAGGGTCAATCAGCCCCAGCATTTT CAISESPRVNQPQHF
TRBD1 TRBJ1-6 TRBV18 - TGTGCCAGCTCACTATCCCCGACAGGGGGCGGGTCACCCCTCCACTTT CASSLSPTGGGSPLHF
TRBD1 TRBJ1-6 TRBV19 few TGTGCCAGTAGTAGGCGGACAGGGCTGAATTCACCCCTCCACTTT CASSRRTGLNSPLHF
TRBD2 TRBJ2-1 TRBV5-6 - TGTGCCAGCAGCGACACGGGGGGGCCAAATGAGCAGTTCTTC CASSDTGGPNEQFF
- TRBJ1-2 TRBV7-9 - TGTGCCAGCAGCTTAACGCAGGGAGGGTATGGCTACACCTTC CASSLTQGGYGYTF
- TRBJ1-6 TRBV7-3 - TGTGCCAGCAGCCCAGACAGGACCGGTTCACCCCTCCACTTT CASSPDRTGSPLHF
TRBD1 TRBJ1-5 TRBV6-5 - TGTGCCAGCAGCCGCACAGGGGCCGACAATCAGCCCCAGCATTTT CASSRTGADNQPQHF
TRBD2 TRBJ2-7 TRBV7-8 - TGTGCCAGCAGCCCGGGACTAGCGGGAGGGGATGAGCAGTACTTC CASSPGLAGGDEQYF
TRBD1 TRBJ1-1 TRBV11-2 - TGTGCCAGCAGCTCGTGGACAGGTCGGACTGAAGCTTTCTTT CASSSWTGRTEAFF
- TRBJ1-1 TRBV29-1 - TGCAGCGGGGGACAGAACACTGAAGCTTTCTTT CSGGQNTEAFF
- TRBJ2-7 TRBV18 - TGTGCCAGCTCACCACCGGAACCCAGGGACGAGCAGTACTTC CASSPPEPRDEQYF
- TRBJ1-1 TRBV5-1 - TGCGCCAGCAGCTTCGGAGACGGGGCTGAAGCTTTCTTT CASSFGDGAEAFF
- TRBJ1-4 TRBV7-8 - TGTGCCAGCAGTCCTTTACCGGAGGGTGAAAAACTGTTTTTT CASSPLPEGEKLFF
- TRBJ1-1 TRBV6-1 - TGTGCCAGCAGTGAATTGGGGCGGGGGGTCGGTAGAATGAACACTGAAGCTTTCTTT CASSELGRGVGRMNTEAFF
TRBD2 TRBJ2-3 TRBV7-9 - TGTGCCAGCAGCTTGGTACTAGCGGGAGGAACAGATACGCAGTATTTT CASSLVLAGGTDTQYF
TRBD1 TRBJ1-1 TRBV19 - TGTGCCAGTTCCTTGACAGGGGAAGCTTTCTTT CASSLTGEAFF
- TRBJ1-4 TRBV6-6 - TGTGCCAGCAGTAATTCAGGAGGCCATCGTGAAAAACTGTTTTTT CASSNSGGHREKLFF
TRBD1 TRBJ2-1 TRBV6-5 - TGTGCCAGCAGTTTGGGAACAGGGGTAGGGAATGAGCAGTTCTTC CASSLGTGVGNEQFF
- TRBJ2-7 TRBV6-4 - TGTGCCAGCAGTGTATCCCACCAGTGGGGAGCCTACGAGCAGTACTTC CASSVSHQWGAYEQYF
- TRBJ2-1 TRBV5-4 - TGTGCCAGCAGCTTTCAGGGCGGCAATGAGCAGTTCTTC CASSFQGGNEQFF
TRBD2 TRBJ2-1 TRBV6-4 once TGTGCCAGCAGTGCGGGGGGGATCGAGCAGTTCTTC CASSAGGIEQFF
TRBD1 TRBJ1-2 TRBV25-1 - TGTGCCAGCAGTTCGGACAGGGGAGGGAACTATGGCTACACCTTC CASSSDRGGNYGYTF
- TRBJ2-7 TRBV5-5 - TGTGCCAGCAGCTTGGGCCCCCGCAGTGGGGGGTCCTACGAGCAGTACTTC CASSLGPRSGGSYEQYF
- TRBJ2-7 TRBV9 - TGTGCCAGCAGCGTAGGGGTAAAGGGGAAGGGTGTCGCCGAGCAGTACTTC CASSVGVKGKGVAEQYF
- TRBJ2-2 TRBV7-9 - TGTGCCAGCAGCCTAGACGGAGCCGGGGAGCTGTTTTTT CASSLDGAGELFF
- TRBJ2-3 TRBV19 - TGTGCCAGTAGTCCTTACACTAGTATCGGCACAGATACGCAGTATTTT CASSPYTSIGTDTQYF
- TRBJ2-1 TRBV6-6 - TGTGCCAGCAGTTTTACCGGGACTTACAATGAGCAGTTCTTC CASSFTGTYNEQFF
- TRBJ2-1 TRBV29-1 - TGCAGCGTTGAATATGCCGGGCGGGGATTCAATGAGCAGTTCTTC CSVEYAGRGFNEQFF
TRBD2 TRBJ2-3 TRBV9 - TGTGCCAGCAGCGTCGGGGGGTACACAGATACGCAGTATTTT CASSVGGYTDTQYF
- TRBJ1-1 TRBV5-1 - TGCGCCAGCAGCTTGGTTTTTGGCGGCGGGGGGAACACTGAAGCTTTCTTT CASSLVFGGGGNTEAFF
- TRBJ1-1 TRBV18 - TGTGCCAGCTCACCTGATTGGGGGGACACTGAAGCTTTCTTT CASSPDWGDTEAFF
- TRBJ2-7 TRBV19 - TGTGCCACTTCAAGAGCCGGGACGGGGGAATACGAGCAGTACTTC CATSRAGTGEYEQYF
TRBD2 TRBJ2-7 TRBV28 once TGTGCCAGCAGTCCCCGTTCGCTAGCGGGGACGCAGTACTTC CASSPRSLAGTQYF
- TRBJ2-2 TRBV28 - TGTGCCAGCAGGCTAAACACCGGGGAGCTGTTTTTT CASRLNTGELFF
- TRBJ1-1 TRBV10-1 - TGCGCCAGCAGTGCAGAAGGACGGGATGAAGCTTTCTTT CASSAEGRDEAFF
- TRBJ1-5 TRBV19 - TGTGCCTCCAGTACGGGGGGTACGAATCAGCCCCAGCATTTT CASSTGGTNQPQHF
- TRBJ2-2 TRBV11-2 - TGTGCCAGCAGGGGACTAGGGCAGGGGGAGAGGTGGCTGTTTTTT CASRGLGQGERWLFF
- TRBJ1-3 TRBV25-1 - TGTGCCAGCAGTGAATCTACAGGTTCGACTGGAAACACCATATATTTT CASSESTGSTGNTIYF
TRBD1 TRBJ1-6 TRBV7-9 - TGTGCCAGCAGCACAGGGACAGGGAATTCACCCCTCCACTTT CASSTGTGNSPLHF
TRBD2 TRBJ2-1 TRBV6-6 - TGTGCCAGCAGTTACCCACTAGCGGGGGGGCCCAATGAGCAGTTCTTC CASSYPLAGGPNEQFF
TRBD1 TRBJ1-2 TRBV4-1 - TGCGCCAGCAGCCAAGAAACCCAGGGGGCGTACTATGGCTACACCTTC CASSQETQGAYYGYTF
TRBD1 TRBJ1-5 TRBV5-8 - TGTGCCAGCAGCTTTGACAGGGGAACGCATCAGCCCCAGCATTTT CASSFDRGTHQPQHF
- TRBJ1-6 TRBV5-1 - TGCGCCAGCAGCTTGGACCCAGGGCCAGGATCACCCCTCCACTTT CASSLDPGPGSPLHF
- TRBJ1-1 TRBV5-1 - TGCGCCAGCAGCTTGGGACAGGCTAACACTGAAGCTTTCTTT CASSLGQANTEAFF
- TRBJ1-5 TRBV12-5 - TGTGCTAGTGGTTTGGTCGATCAGCCCCAGCATTTT CASGLVDQPQHF
TRBD1 TRBJ1-2 TRBV7-6 - TGTGCCAGCAGCTTAGATGGGACAGGGAACTATGGCTACACCTTC CASSLDGTGNYGYTF
TRBD2 TRBJ2-1 TRBV29-1 - TGCAGTCTTAGCGGGGGGAACAATGAGCAGTTCTTC CSLSGGNNEQFF
- TRBJ1-1 TRBV2 - TGTGCCAGCAGTGAAGCGCGGGGCACAAATACGAACACTGAAGCTTTCTTT CASSEARGTNTNTEAFF
TRBD1 TRBJ1-2 TRBV5-1 - TGCGCCAGCAGGACAGGACAGGGTGATTATGGCTACACCTTC CASRTGQGDYGYTF
- TRBJ2-2 TRBV27 - TGTGCCAGCAGTTTCCGCAGGGGTCCCTCGAACACCGGGGAGCTGTTTTTT CASSFRRGPSNTGELFF
TRBD2 TRBJ2-1 TRBV5-6 - TGTGCCAGCAGCTTGGGACTAGCGGGATCACTCTCCTACAATGAGCAGTTCTTC CASSLGLAGSLSYNEQFF